These 19 T cell receptor beta chains were sequenced from one sample in a study of T cells after yellow fever vaccination. MiXCR was run by TCRdb on the 5' RACE reads, yielding one entry per CDR3 protein. The table lists about 320,000 distinct CDR3 sequences, about 10% of them singletons. The sample consisted of CD4+ T cells sorted from PBMCs, taken 45 days after the yellow fever booster vaccination. All receptors come from a man between 18 and 35 years old who received the YFV17D yellow fever vaccine.

The chain is built from TRBV18 and TRBJ2-7; D tentatively reads TRBD1 or TRBD2 (5 bases each). Germline loops: CDR1 KGHSH, CDR2 LQKENI. The germline V and J ends were trimmed by 3 bases and 3 bases, with 12 bases remaining between them. The CDR3 contains 14 residues. CDR3 residues: CASSPGDGFYEQYF. CDR3 nucleotide sequence: TGTGCCAGCTCACCCGGGGACGGATTCTACGAGCAGTACTTC.

Only a few counts were recorded for this clonotype. The V and J genes are TRBV5-1 and TRBJ2-2, with a possible D match to TRBD1 (5 bases). The germline V gene has CDR1 SGHRS and CDR2 YFSETQ. Trimming shortened V by 4 bases and J by 7 bases, and 14 bases separated the two germline ends. The length of the CDR3 is 14 residues. CDR3 sequence reads: CASSPGQRGGELFF. The CDR3 DNA reads TGCGCCAGCAGCCCGGGCCAAAGGGGCGGGGAGCTGTTTTTT.

This sequence joins TRBV18 and TRBJ2-5, with D perhaps TRBD1 (5 bases). Per germline, CDR1 KGHSH and CDR2 LQKENI. The CDR3 is 15 amino acids. Trimming took 3 bases from V and 3 from J, leaving 14 bases between them. The CDR3, as DNA: TGTGCCAGCTCACCCCCGGGTTCCAGGGAAGAGACCCAGTACTTC. Residues: CASSPPGSREETQYF.

The sample holds a few counts of this clonotype. The gene calls are TRBV20-1 and TRBJ1-2; 8 bases map to TRBD1. Germline CDR1 reads DFQATT; CDR2 reads SNEGSKA (reference sequence). The CDR3 totals 16 residues. The V segment lost 5 bases and the J segment 5 bases; nucleotides outside the gene matches: 16. CDR3 amino acids: CSARQGQGLPFYGYTF. CDR3 nucleotides: TGCAGTGCTCGTCAAGGACAGGGCCTTCCTTTTTATGGCTACACCTTC.

This clonotype has a handful of counts. The chain is built from TRBV9 and TRBJ2-3; 8 positions agree with TRBD2. Germline values: CDR1 SGDLS, CDR2 YYNGEE. The CDR3 length is 18 residues. V was clipped by 0 bases and J by 2 bases; unmatched bases: 11. This chain's CDR3 is CASSVDPRGGGPTDTQYF. CDR3 DNA: TGTGCCAGCAGCGTAGACCCCCGGGGGGGGGGTCCCACAGATACGCAGTATTTT.

The chain links TRBV9 to TRBJ2-3, with D uncertain. Germline V lookup: CDR1 SGDLS, CDR2 YYNGEE. This CDR3 region has 13 residues. Trimming removed 0 bases at V and 4 bases at J, with 6 bases between. The CDR3 sequence is CASSVVESDTQYF. The CDR3 DNA reads TGTGCCAGCAGCGTAGTAGAGTCAGATACGCAGTATTTT.

The chain links TRBV9 to TRBJ1-1, with D unclear. The V and J ends lost 1 base and 1 base respectively, with 5 bases between them. The CDR3 has 13 residues. From germline, CDR1 is SGDLS and CDR2 YYNGEE. This chain's CDR3 is CASSVLQNTEAFF. Here the CDR3 DNA reads TGTGCCAGCAGCGTACTGCAGAACACTGAAGCTTTCTTT.

This chain joins TRBV30 and TRBJ2-5; 11 bases line up with TRBD1. Trimming at V came to 0 bases and at J to 4 bases, leaving 7 bases not matched to a gene. From germline, CDR1 is GTSNPN and CDR2 SVGIG (reference sequence). There are 16 residues in the CDR3. CDR3 protein: CAWSVIRGTGGETQYF. CDR3 coding DNA: TGTGCCTGGAGTGTAATTAGAGGGACAGGGGGAGAGACCCAGTACTTC.

Many counts were recorded for this clonotype. The CDR3: CASTIHGPNQPQHF. CDR3 nucleotides: TGTGCCAGCACAATCCACGGCCCCAATCAGCCCCAGCATTTT. V usage is TRBV12-3 or TRBV12-4 and J usage is TRBJ1-5; D is ambiguous. The length of the CDR3 is 14 residues. The V and J ends lost 7 bases and 3 bases respectively, with 13 bases between them.

This clonotype has a handful of counts. This chain connects TRBV4-3 to TRBJ2-3; D remains unclear. This CDR3 is built from 15 residues. Trimming shortened V by 3 bases and J by 1 base, and 11 bases separated the two germline ends. CDR1 and CDR2 (germline): LGHNA, YSLEER. This CDR3 reads CASSQEPLGTDTQYF. The CDR3 DNA sequence: TGCGCCAGCAGCCAGGAACCCCTGGGCACAGATACGCAGTATTTT.

This clonotype turned up a few times. This chain connects TRBV2 to TRBJ2-3; D perhaps matches TRBD2 (7 bases). The germline gives CDR1 SNHLY, CDR2 FYNNEI. The CDR3 spans 12 residues. Trimming removed 8 bases from V and 8 bases from J, with 14 bases in between. This CDR3 is CASGGGRGTQYF. The CDR3 DNA follows: TGTGCCAGCGGCGGGGGCCGGGGTACGCAGTATTTT.

J is TRBJ2-6 and V is TRBV28; D perhaps matches TRBD1 (5 bases). CDR3 length equals 17 residues. The germline CDR1 and CDR2 sequences are MDHEN and SYDVKM. Trimming removed 3 bases at V and 2 bases at J, with 14 bases between. This CDR3 is CASSLGAQGAGANVLTF. The CDR3 region has the DNA TGTGCCAGCAGTTTGGGCGCCCAGGGCGCTGGGGCCAACGTCCTGACTTTC.

This clonotype has ten or more counts. The chain uses TRBV27 and TRBJ2-3; D unresolved. This CDR3 region has 12 residues. V dropped 8 bases and J dropped 6 bases, with 12 bases sitting between them. Germline loops: CDR1 MNHEY, CDR2 SMNVEV (reference sequence). For the CDR3, the DNA is TGTGCCAGCTCCCCTTTGGGCGATACGCAGTATTTT. Its protein is CASSPLGDTQYF.

This clonotype was seen more than once but under ten times. This chain links TRBV18 with TRBJ1-1, with TRBD1 identical over 8 bases. Germline V gives CDR1 KGHSH, CDR2 LQKENI. The CDR3 contains 18 residues. The junction had 18 bases not matched to a gene; V was cut back by 8 bases and J by 1 base. The CDR3 DNA is TGTGCCAGCACCCCTTCACCGGACAGGGTTGAGAAGAACACTGAAGCTTTCTTT. This sequence encodes CASTPSPDRVEKNTEAFF.

This clonotype was seen a few times. The J gene is TRBJ1-2, the V gene TRBV7-9; the D gene is possibly TRBD1 (5 bases). Trimming took off 3 bases at V and 4 bases at J, with 12 bases between the two ends. The germline V gene has CDR1 SEHNR and CDR2 FQNEAQ (reference sequence). The CDR3 is 14 residues long. In nucleotides, the CDR3 is TGTGCCAGCAGCTTGATGGGGCAGGTCTATGGCTACACCTTC. Translation: CASSLMGQVYGYTF.

The chain links TRBV7-2 to TRBJ1-1; D gene ambiguous. V gave up 1 base and J gave up 6 bases, with 9 bases separating them. The CDR3 covers 13 residues. Germline V CDR1 and CDR2: SGHTA, FQGNSA. The CDR3 bases are TGTGCCAGCAGCTTAGTCCAAGGAGCTGAAGCTTTCTTT. It specifies CASSLVQGAEAFF. The entire variable domain, with the rest obtained from reference TRBV7-2 and TRBJ1-1, is as follows: GAGVSQSPSNKVTEKGKDVELRCDPISGHTALYWYRQSLGQGLEFLIYFQGNSAPDKSGLPSDRFSAERTGGSVSTLTIQRTQQEDSAVYLCASSLVQGAEAFFGQGTRLTVV.

The V gene is TRBV11-2, the J gene TRBJ2-5, with D tentatively TRBD1 or TRBD2 (6 bases each). Trimming took 5 bases from V and 5 from J, leaving 21 bases between them. CDR3 length: 16 residues. Per the germline V gene, CDR1 is SGHAT and CDR2 is FQNNGV. CDR3 sequence reads: CASSLPGGLRVETQYF. CDR3 in DNA: TGTGCCAGCAGCCTTCCTGGGGGGCTACGGGTGGAGACCCAGTACTTC.

This rearrangement joins TRBV6-2 or TRBV6-3 to TRBJ2-3; no reliable D call. There are 15 residues in the CDR3. Trimming left V 6 bases short and J 1 base short, with 14 bases between. Per the germline V gene, CDR1 is MNHEY and CDR2 is SVGEGT. The CDR3 sequence is CASSRYLGGTDTQYF. The CDR3 DNA follows: TGTGCCAGCAGCCGGTACCTCGGAGGCACAGATACGCAGTATTTT.

This clonotype was seen at least ten times. The chain links TRBV4-3 to TRBJ2-1; D is unclear. This CDR3 has 16 amino acids. CDR1 LGHNA and CDR2 YSLEER come from the germline V gene. V lost 0 bases and J 0 bases, leaving 9 bases between the germline ends. CDR3 protein: CASSQDRLNSYNEQFF. The CDR3 DNA is TGCGCCAGCAGCCAAGATAGACTGAACTCCTACAATGAGCAGTTCTTC.